The 16 T cell receptor beta chains given below trace back to one sample, sequenced in a study of T cells in Graves' hyperthyroidism and ophthalmopathy. Amplification of TCR beta CDR3 regions was performed using RNA transcripts as template. HTBI primers were employed in a first-round RT-PCR of the TCR CDR3. TCRdb reprocessed the multiplex PCR reads via MiXCR and lists one record per CDR3 protein. The sample has some 300,000 distinct CDR3 sequences, roughly an eighth seen once. Source material: blood. The receptor source for this set is a woman in her forties with Graves' hyperthyroidism.

Many counts were recorded for this clonotype. The chain is built from TRBV29-1 and TRBJ2-3; the match to TRBD1 covers 7 bases. J gave up 3 bases and V 5 bases, and 5 bases lay outside the gene matches. This CDR3 region has 13 residues. Germline loops: CDR1 SQVTM, CDR2 ANQGSEA. CDR3 DNA: TGCAGCGTTCCAACAGGGGAGACAGATACGCAGTATTTT. This encodes CSVPTGETDTQYF.

This clonotype came up a few times. J is TRBJ1-2 and V is TRBV7-9; D uncertain. The V gene's germline CDR1 is SEHNR and CDR2 FQNEAQ (reference sequence). Trimming removed 1 base at V and 2 bases at J, with 11 bases between. The CDR3 is made up of 15 amino acids. CDR3 in DNA: TGTGCCAGCAGCTTAGTGAGTTCCGGGAACTATGGCTACACCTTC. It yields the protein CASSLVSSGNYGYTF.

This clonotype was detected ten times or more. CDR3 coding DNA: TGTGCCAGCAGCTTCACTAGCGGGGGCTACAATGAGCAGTTCTTC. Translating gives CASSFTSGGYNEQFF. This sequence joins TRBV12-3 or TRBV12-4 and TRBJ2-1, with TRBD2 identical over 11 bases. V shed 6 bases and J 3 bases; nucleotides not matched to a gene: 4. The CDR3 extends over 15 amino acids.

This clonotype was observed at least ten times. The chain carries TRBV28 and TRBJ1-1; 9 bases line up with TRBD1. The CDR3 runs to 16 residues. The V gene's germline CDR1 is MDHEN and CDR2 SYDVKM. With 8 bases clipped from V and 0 bases from J, the junction kept 10 bases outside the gene matches. Written as DNA, the CDR3 is TGTGCCAGCCGTACCGGGACAGGGAACATGAACACTGAAGCTTTCTTT. It translates to CASRTGTGNMNTEAFF.

The chain combines TRBV11-3 with TRBJ2-1; 10 positions agree with TRBD2. CDR1 SGHNT and CDR2 YENEEA come from the germline V gene. V lost 2 bases and J lost 8; bases outside the gene matches: 3. The CDR3 totals 14 residues. The CDR3 coding sequence is TGTGCCAGCAGCTTACTAGCGGGAGCCGATGAGCAGTTCTTC. Translated: CASSLLAGADEQFF.

This clonotype was picked up many times. This chain's CDR3 is CASSSNFLPGPRDYNEQFF. CDR3 coding DNA: TGTGCCAGCAGCTCCAACTTTTTACCGGGACCCAGAGACTACAATGAGCAGTTCTTC. The chain is built from TRBV7-9 and TRBJ2-1; tentatively, D is TRBD1 or TRBD2 (5 bases each). Germline CDR1 is SEHNR and CDR2 is FQNEAQ (reference sequence). V was cut by 4 bases and J by 3 bases, with 25 bases left in between. The CDR3 has 19 residues. Filled out from reference TRBV7-9 and TRBJ2-1, the complete variable domain reads DTGVSQNPRHKITKRGQNVTFRCDPISEHNRLYWYRQTLGQGPEFLTYFQNEAQLEKSRLLSDRFSAERPKGSFSTLEIQRTEQGDSAMYLCASSSNFLPGPRDYNEQFFGPGTRLTVL.

This clonotype turned up a few times. A much more abundant neighbour one base away suggests this may be a read error. The gene calls are TRBV7-2 and TRBJ2-5; D not certain. This CDR3 has 13 residues. Germline-derived CDR1 and CDR2 are SGHTA and FQGNSA. V was clipped by 8 bases and J by 2 bases, with 12 bases between them. The CDR3 nucleotides read TGTGCCAGCGGCACACCCACACAAGAGACCCAGTACTTC. The encoded protein is CASGTPTQETQYF.

To note about this clonotype: This may be a read error, as it is one base from a much larger clone. J is TRBJ2-7 and V is TRBV27; D not certain. The CDR3 is 11 residues long. Looked up from germline, CDR1 is MNHEY and CDR2 is SMNVEV (reference sequence). The CDR3 is CASSFQYVQYF. CDR3 nucleotides: TGTGCCAGCAGTTTCCAATACGTGCAGTACTTC.

This clonotype occurred a few times. The chain joins TRBV5-6 to TRBJ1-6; a weak D match, TRBD1 (5 bases). Trimming shortened V by 1 base and J by 7 bases, and 6 bases separated the two germline ends. The germline V gene has CDR1 SGHDT and CDR2 YYEEEE. This CDR3 contains 13 residues. The chain's CDR3 is CASSLHRNSPLHF. As DNA, the CDR3 is TGTGCCAGCAGCTTGCACAGGAATTCACCCCTCCACTTT.

This clonotype was seen ten or more times. The chain uses TRBV20-1 and TRBJ2-5; 8 bases are a match to TRBD2. With 3 bases clipped from V and 4 bases from J, the junction kept 13 bases outside the gene matches. CDR1 DFQATT and CDR2 SNEGSKA come from the germline V gene (reference sequence). The CDR3 has 16 amino acids. The CDR3 here is CSASYLGRAPVETQYF. The CDR3 coding sequence is TGCAGTGCTAGCTATCTCGGGAGGGCCCCAGTAGAGACCCAGTACTTC.

This clonotype has at least ten counts. The chain carries TRBV12-3 or TRBV12-4 and TRBJ2-1; 10 nucleotides agree with TRBD2. This CDR3 contains 16 residues. V was clipped by 4 bases and J by 1 base; unmatched bases: 4. The CDR3 region has the DNA TGTGCCAGCAGTTCAGCGGGAGGGCCGTCCTACAATGAGCAGTTCTTC. Its translation is CASSSAGGPSYNEQFF.

This clonotype was detected ten times or more. The chain recombines TRBV28 with TRBJ2-3; D gene uncertain. The CDR3 spans 15 residues. Trimming pared 7 bases from V and 6 bases from J, leaving 20 bases between. The germline gives CDR1 MDHEN, CDR2 SYDVKM. CDR3 region: CASTKLDSRRDTQYF. The CDR3 DNA sequence: TGTGCCAGCACTAAACTTGATTCTAGAAGGGATACGCAGTATTTT.

The V and J genes are TRBV20-1 and TRBJ2-3, with D uncertain. V was cut by 2 bases and J by 8 bases, with 23 bases left in between. The V gene's germline CDR1 is DFQATT and CDR2 SNEGSKA (reference sequence). This CDR3 contains 16 residues. CDR3 in DNA: TGCAGTGCTAGACACTTACTCGATCGTCTGGGCCCTACGCAGTATTTT. It translates to CSARHLLDRLGPTQYF.

The chain couples TRBV6-1 to TRBJ2-7, with 9 bases lining up with TRBD2. V gave up 5 bases and J gave up 5 bases; unmatched junction bases: 10. Germline V gives CDR1 MNHNS, CDR2 SASEGT. The CDR3 loop spans 15 amino acids. CDR3 bases: TGTGCCAGCAGTCCACGTCTAGCGGGAATCGACGAGCAGTACTTC. Amino acid sequence: CASSPRLAGIDEQYF.

This clonotype was seen more than once but under ten times. V and J are TRBV20-1 and TRBJ2-5; D might be TRBD1 (6 bases). CDR1 is DFQATT and CDR2 is SNEGSKA in the germline V gene (reference sequence). The ends were cut back, 6 bases at V and 5 bases at J, with 16 bases in the middle. This CDR3 comprises 13 residues. CDR3 region: CSARGPLDETQYF. CDR3 DNA: TGCAGTGCCAGGGGACCGTTGGACGAGACCCAGTACTTC.

This clonotype was seen at least ten times. This chain uses TRBV7-2 with TRBJ1-6; D is unclear. CDR3 size: 12 residues. V was pared by 5 bases and J by 7 bases, with 6 bases between. Germline loops: CDR1 SGHTA, CDR2 FQGNSA. DNA of the CDR3: TGTGCCAGCAGCCCCCCAAATTCACCCCTCCACTTT. The encoded protein is CASSPPNSPLHF.